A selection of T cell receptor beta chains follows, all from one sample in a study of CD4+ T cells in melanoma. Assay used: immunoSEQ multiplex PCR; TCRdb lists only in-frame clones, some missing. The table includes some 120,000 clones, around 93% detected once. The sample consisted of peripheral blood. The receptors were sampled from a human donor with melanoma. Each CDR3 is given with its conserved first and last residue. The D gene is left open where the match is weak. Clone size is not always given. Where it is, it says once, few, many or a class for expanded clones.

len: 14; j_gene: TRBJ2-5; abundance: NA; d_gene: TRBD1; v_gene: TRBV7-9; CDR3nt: TGTGCCAGCAGCCTTCCGCAGGGGGTGGAGACCCAGTACTTC; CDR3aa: CASSLPQGVETQYF
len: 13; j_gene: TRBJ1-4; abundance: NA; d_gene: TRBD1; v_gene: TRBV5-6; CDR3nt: TGTGCCAGCAGCCCAGACAGGGATGAAAAACTGTTTTTT; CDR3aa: CASSPDRDEKLFF
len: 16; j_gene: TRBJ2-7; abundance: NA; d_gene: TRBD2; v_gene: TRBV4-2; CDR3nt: TGTGCCAGCAGCCAAGATCGGGTAGCGGGGGGCTACGAGCAGTACTTC; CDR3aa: CASSQDRVAGGYEQYF
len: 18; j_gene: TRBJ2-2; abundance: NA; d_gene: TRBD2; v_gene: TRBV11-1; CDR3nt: TGTGCCAGCAGCTCAAGTTACCTAGCGGGGGGGAGCACCGGGGAGCTGTTTTTT; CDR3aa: CASSSSYLAGGSTGELFF
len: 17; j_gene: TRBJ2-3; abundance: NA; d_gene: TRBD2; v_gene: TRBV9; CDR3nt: TGTGCCAGCAGTCGTCAACCGCTAGCGGGGGGCACAGATACGCAGTATTTT; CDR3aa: CASSRQPLAGGTDTQYF
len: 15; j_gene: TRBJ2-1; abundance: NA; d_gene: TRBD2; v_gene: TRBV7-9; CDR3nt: TGTGCCAGCAGCCGGCAACCGGGACTACCAATGGAGCAGTTCTTC; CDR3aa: CASSRQPGLPMEQFF
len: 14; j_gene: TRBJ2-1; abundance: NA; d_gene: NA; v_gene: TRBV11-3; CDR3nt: TGTGCCAGCAGCCAGGGGAGCTCCTACAATGAGCAGTTCTTC; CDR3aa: CASSQGSSYNEQFF
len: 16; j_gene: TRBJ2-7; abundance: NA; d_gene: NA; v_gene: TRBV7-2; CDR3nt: TGTGCCAGCAGCTTAGGGGCGGGGAGCCGACCTTACGAGCAGTACTTC; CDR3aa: CASSLGAGSRPYEQYF
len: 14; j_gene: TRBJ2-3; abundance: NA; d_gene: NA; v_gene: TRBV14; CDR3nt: TGTGCCAGCAGCTTTAACCTTATTACAGATACGCAGTATTTT; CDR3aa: CASSFNLITDTQYF
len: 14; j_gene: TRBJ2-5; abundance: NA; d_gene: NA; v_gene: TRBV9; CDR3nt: TGTGCCAGCAGCGTAGCTGGGACCGTAGAGACCCAGTACTTC; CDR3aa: CASSVAGTVETQYF
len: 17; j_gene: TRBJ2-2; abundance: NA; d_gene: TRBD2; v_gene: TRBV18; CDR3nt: TGTGCCAGCTCACCAGGGCGAGCGGGGGTGAACACCGGGGAGCTGTTTTTT; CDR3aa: CASSPGRAGVNTGELFF
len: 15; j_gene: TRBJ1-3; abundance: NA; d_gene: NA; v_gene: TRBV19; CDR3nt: TGTGCCAGCGGTGTGTCACCAAGCTCTGGAAACACCATATATTTT; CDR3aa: CASGVSPSSGNTIYF
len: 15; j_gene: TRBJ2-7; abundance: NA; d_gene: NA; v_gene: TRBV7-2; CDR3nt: TGTGCCAGCAGCTCGCGTCTTGAGAGCTCCTACGAGCAGTACTTC; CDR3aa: CASSSRLESSYEQYF
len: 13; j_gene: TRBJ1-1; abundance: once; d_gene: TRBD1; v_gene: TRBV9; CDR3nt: TGTGCCAGCAGCTTCCGGGACAGGGCTGAAGCTTTCTTT; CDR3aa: CASSFRDRAEAFF
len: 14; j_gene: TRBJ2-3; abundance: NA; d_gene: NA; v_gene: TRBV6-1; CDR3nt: TGTGCCAGCAGGGTGACAGGTGGGGCAGATACGCAGTATTTT; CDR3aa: CASRVTGGADTQYF
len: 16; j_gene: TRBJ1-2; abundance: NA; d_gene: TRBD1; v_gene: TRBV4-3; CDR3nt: TGCGCCAGCAGCCAAGATGTGGGACAGGTGGACTATGGCTACACCTTC; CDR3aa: CASSQDVGQVDYGYTF
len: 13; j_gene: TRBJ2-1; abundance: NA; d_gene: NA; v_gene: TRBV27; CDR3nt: TGTGCCAGCAGTTCAAACACAGCCCATGAGCAGTTCTTC; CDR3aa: CASSSNTAHEQFF
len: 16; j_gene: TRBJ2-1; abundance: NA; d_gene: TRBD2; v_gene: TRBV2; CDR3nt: TGTGCCAGCAGAGCCCCTGCGGGGGGGCATTACAATGAGCAGTTCTTC; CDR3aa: CASRAPAGGHYNEQFF
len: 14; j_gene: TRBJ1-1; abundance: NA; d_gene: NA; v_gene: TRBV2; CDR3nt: TGTGCCAGCAGATCGGACAACGTGGGCACTGAAGCTTTCTTT; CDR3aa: CASRSDNVGTEAFF
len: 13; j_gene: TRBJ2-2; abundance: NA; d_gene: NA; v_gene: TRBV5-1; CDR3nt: TGCGCCAGCAGGGTGGGCGAGAGCGGGGAGCTGTTTTTT; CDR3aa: CASRVGESGELFF
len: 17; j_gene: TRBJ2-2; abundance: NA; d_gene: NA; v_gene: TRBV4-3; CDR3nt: TGCGCCAGCAGCCAAGATCTGACGGGAGCTGACACCGGGGAGCTGTTTTTT; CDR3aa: CASSQDLTGADTGELFF
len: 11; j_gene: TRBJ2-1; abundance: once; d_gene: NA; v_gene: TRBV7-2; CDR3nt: TGTGCCAGCAGCTTAAGCGTTGAGCAGTTCTTC; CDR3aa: CASSLSVEQFF
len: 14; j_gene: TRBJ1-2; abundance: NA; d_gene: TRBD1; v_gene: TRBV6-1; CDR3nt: TGTGCCAGCAGAATGGACAGGGGTGGATATGGCTACACCTTC; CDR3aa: CASRMDRGGYGYTF
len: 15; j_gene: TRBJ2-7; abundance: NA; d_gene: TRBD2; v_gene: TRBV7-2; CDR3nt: TGTGCCAGCAGCCTACGGACTAGCGGGACTTACGAGCAGTACTTC; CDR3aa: CASSLRTSGTYEQYF
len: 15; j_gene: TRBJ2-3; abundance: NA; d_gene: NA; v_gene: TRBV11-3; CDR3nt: TGTGCCAGCAGTCCCCACGGGACGTTCACAGATACGCAGTATTTT; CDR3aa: CASSPHGTFTDTQYF
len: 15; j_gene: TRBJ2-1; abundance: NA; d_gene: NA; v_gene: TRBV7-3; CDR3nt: TGTGCCAGCAGCCAGGAGGCGGGGAACTACAATGAGCAGTTCTTC; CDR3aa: CASSQEAGNYNEQFF
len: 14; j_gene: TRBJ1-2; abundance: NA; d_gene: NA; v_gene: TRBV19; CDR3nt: TGTGCCAGTAGTAACCAGGGAGTCCGGCATGGCTACACCTTC; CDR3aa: CASSNQGVRHGYTF
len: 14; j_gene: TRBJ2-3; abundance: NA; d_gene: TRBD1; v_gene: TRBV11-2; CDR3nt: TGTGCCAGCAGCTTAGCAGGGGGCGCAGATACGCAGTATTTT; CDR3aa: CASSLAGGADTQYF
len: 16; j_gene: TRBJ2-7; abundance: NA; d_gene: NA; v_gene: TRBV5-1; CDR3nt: TGCGCCAGCAGCTCAGGGCCGAACCTTAACTCCTACGAGCAGTACTTC; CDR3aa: CASSSGPNLNSYEQYF
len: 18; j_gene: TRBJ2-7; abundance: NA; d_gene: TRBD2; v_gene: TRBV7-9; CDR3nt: TGTGCCAGCAGCCCCGCCCCTCTAGCGGGAGGGCCCACTCGCGAGCAGTACTTC; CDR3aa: CASSPAPLAGGPTREQYF
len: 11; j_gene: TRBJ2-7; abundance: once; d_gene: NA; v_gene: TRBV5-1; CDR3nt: TGCGCCAGCAGCGAGGACTACGAGCAGTACTTC; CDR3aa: CASSEDYEQYF
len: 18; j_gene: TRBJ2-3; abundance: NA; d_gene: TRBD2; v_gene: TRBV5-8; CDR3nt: TGTGCCAGCAGCCTTCTAGGCGGGAGAAGGGTGAGCACAGATACGCAGTATTTT; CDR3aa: CASSLLGGRRVSTDTQYF
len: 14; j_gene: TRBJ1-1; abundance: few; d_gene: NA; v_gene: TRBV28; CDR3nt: TGTGCCAGCAGTCTGCGGGGGGCGGACACTGAAGCTTTCTTT; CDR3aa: CASSLRGADTEAFF
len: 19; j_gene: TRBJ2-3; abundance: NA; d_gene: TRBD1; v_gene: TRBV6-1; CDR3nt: TGTGCCAGCAGTGAAGGCGGCAGGGGGCCCGGGACGAGCACAGATACGCAGTATTTT; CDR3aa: CASSEGGRGPGTSTDTQYF
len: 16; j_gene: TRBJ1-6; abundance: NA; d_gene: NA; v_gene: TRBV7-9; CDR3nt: TGTGCCAGCAGCTTAGAGGAGGGCCCCTATAATTCACCCCTCCACTTT; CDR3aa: CASSLEEGPYNSPLHF
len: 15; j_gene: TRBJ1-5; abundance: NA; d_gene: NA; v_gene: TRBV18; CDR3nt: TGTGCCAGCTCACCCCTCCAGGGCCGCAATCAGCCCCAGCATTTT; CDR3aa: CASSPLQGRNQPQHF
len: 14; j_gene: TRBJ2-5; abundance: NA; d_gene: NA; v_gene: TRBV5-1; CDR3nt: TGCGCCAGCAGCTTGGGAGAGTGGGCAGAGACCCAGTACTTC; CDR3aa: CASSLGEWAETQYF
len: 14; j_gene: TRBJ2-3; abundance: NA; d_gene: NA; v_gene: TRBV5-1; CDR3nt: TGCGCCAGCAGCTTAAGTGGCAACACAGATACGCAGTATTTT; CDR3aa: CASSLSGNTDTQYF
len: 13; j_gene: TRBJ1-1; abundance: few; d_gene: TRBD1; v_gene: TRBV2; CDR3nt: TGTGCCAGCAGTGAGTCGAGACAGGGTGAAGCTTTCTTT; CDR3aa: CASSESRQGEAFF
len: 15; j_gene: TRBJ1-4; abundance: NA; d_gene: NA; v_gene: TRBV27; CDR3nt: TGTGCCAGCAGTTTACTTGAGGGAGCTAATGAAAAACTGTTTTTT; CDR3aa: CASSLLEGANEKLFF
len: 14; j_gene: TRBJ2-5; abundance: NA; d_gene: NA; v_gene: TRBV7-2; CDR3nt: TGTGCCAGCAGCTTAGATCTAGCGCGGGAGACCCAGTACTTC; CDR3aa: CASSLDLARETQYF
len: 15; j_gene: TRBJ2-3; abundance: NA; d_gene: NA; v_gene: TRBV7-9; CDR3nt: TGTGCCAGCAGCTTTTTTGTTCTAGAAGGAGATACGCAGTATTTT; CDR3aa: CASSFFVLEGDTQYF
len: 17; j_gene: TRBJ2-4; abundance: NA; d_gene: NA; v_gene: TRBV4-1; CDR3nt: TGCGCCAGCAGCCAAGAAACAGGCCCTCTAGCCAAAAACATTCAGTACTTC; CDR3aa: CASSQETGPLAKNIQYF
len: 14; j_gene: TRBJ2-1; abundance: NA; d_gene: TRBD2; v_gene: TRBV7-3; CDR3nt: TGTGCCAGCAGCTCTCTCGGGGGGGGCAATGAGCAGTTCTTC; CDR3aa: CASSSLGGGNEQFF
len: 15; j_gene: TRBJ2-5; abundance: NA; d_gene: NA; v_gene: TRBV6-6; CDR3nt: TGTGCCAGCAACCCCCTCGGTCAGGGCTCAGAGACCCAGTACTTC; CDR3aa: CASNPLGQGSETQYF
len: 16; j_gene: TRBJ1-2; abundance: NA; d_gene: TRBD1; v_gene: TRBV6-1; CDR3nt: TGTGCCAGCAGTGAAGATAGGGCAGGGGGAGGCTATGGCTACACCTTC; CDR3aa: CASSEDRAGGGYGYTF
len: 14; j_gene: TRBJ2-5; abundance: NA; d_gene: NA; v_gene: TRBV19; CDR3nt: TGTGCCAGTAGTAACCGACAGTTCCAAGAGACCCAGTACTTC; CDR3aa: CASSNRQFQETQYF
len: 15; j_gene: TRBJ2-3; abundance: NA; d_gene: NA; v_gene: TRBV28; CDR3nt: TGTGCCAGCAGTTCCTCCGCGCGGGGCACAGATACGCAGTATTTT; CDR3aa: CASSSSARGTDTQYF
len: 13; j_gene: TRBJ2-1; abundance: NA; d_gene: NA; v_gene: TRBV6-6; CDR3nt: TGTGCCAGCAGGAGACAGTTTGGCAATGAGCAGTTCTTC; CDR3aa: CASRRQFGNEQFF
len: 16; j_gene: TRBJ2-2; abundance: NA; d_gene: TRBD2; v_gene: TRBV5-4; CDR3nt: TGTGCCAGCAGCATACCCTCCGATAGCGGGGCCGGGGAGCTGTTTTTT; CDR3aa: CASSIPSDSGAGELFF
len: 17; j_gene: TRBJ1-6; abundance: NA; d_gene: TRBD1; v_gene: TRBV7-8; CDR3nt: TGTGCCAGCAGCCCGAGGACAGGGGGGTCCTATAATTCACCCCTCCACTTT; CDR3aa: CASSPRTGGSYNSPLHF
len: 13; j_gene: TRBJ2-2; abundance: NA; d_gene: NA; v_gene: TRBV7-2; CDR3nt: TGTGCCAGCAGCTACGTCGGCACCGGGGAGCTGTTTTTT; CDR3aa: CASSYVGTGELFF
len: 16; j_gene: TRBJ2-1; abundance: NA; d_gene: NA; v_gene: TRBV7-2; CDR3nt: TGTGCCAGCAGCTTAGCGGGGACCGCCCGGGTCAATGAGCAGTTCTTC; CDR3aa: CASSLAGTARVNEQFF
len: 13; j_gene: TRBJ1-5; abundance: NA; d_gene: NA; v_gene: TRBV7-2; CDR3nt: TGTGCCAGCAGCCTACAGGGATATCAGCCCCAGCATTTT; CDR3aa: CASSLQGYQPQHF
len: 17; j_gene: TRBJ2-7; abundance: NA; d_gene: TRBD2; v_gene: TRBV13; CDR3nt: TGTGCCAGCAGCCTGGGACTAGCGGGAGAGGGACCCTACGAGCAGTACTTC; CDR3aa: CASSLGLAGEGPYEQYF